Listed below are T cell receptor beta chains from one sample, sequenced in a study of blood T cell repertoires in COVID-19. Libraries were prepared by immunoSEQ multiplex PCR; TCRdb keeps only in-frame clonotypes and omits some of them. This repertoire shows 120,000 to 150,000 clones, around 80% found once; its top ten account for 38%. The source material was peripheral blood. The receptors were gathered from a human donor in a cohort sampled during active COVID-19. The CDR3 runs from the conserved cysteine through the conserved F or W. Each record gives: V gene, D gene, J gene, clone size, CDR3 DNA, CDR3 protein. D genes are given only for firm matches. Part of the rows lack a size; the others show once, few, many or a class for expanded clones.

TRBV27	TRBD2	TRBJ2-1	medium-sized	TGTGCCAGCACCTTCTCGACTAGCGGGGGGGCATCCTACAATGAGCAGTTCTTC	CASTFSTSGGASYNEQFF
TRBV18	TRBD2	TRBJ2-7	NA	TGTGCCAGCTCACAACTTGCTAGCGGGGCGTCCTACGAGCAGTACTTC	CASSQLASGASYEQYF
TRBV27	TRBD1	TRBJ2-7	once	TGTGCCAGCAGTTTATGGACAGGGGCCTACTACGAGCAGTACTTC	CASSLWTGAYYEQYF
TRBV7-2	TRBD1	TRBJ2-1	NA	TGTGCCAGCAGCTTGGGACAGGGTCGAAACAATGAGCAGTTCTTC	CASSLGQGRNNEQFF
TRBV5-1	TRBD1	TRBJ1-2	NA	TGCGCCAGCAGCCCGGACAGGGGTTCTGGCTACACCTTC	CASSPDRGSGYTF
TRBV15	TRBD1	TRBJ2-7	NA	TGTGCCACCAGCAGGTCCGGGACAGGGAGGTTCTACGAGCAGTACTTC	CATSRSGTGRFYEQYF
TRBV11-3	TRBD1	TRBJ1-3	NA	TGTGCCAGCAGCCCCCGACCAGGGGGCTCTGGAAACACCATATATTTT	CASSPRPGGSGNTIYF
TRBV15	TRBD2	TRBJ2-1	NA	TGTGCCACCAGCCGCGGGGGGTACAATGAGCAGTTCTTC	CATSRGGYNEQFF
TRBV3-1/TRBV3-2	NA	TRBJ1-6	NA	TGTGCCAGCAGCCAGAGAACTGGGGCAGCGAATTCACCCCTCCACTTT	CASSQRTGAANSPLHF
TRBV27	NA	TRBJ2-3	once	TGTGCCAGCAGTTTATTAAAGTCGCCCGGGACAGATACGCAGTATTTT	CASSLLKSPGTDTQYF
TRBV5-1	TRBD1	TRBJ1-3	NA	TGCGCCAGCAGCTTGGAAGGAGGGACAGGAATAAACACCATATATTTT	CASSLEGGTGINTIYF
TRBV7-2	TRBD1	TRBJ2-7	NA	TGTGCCAGCAGGAAGGGACAGGGGACCTACGAGCAGTACTTC	CASRKGQGTYEQYF
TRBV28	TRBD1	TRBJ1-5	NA	TGTGCCAGCAGTGCAGGGGGTAGCAATCAGCCCCAGCATTTT	CASSAGGSNQPQHF
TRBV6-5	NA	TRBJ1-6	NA	TGTGCCAGCAGTTATGGGGGGTTGCCCCTCCACTTT	CASSYGGLPLHF
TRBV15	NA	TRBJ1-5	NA	TGTGCCACCAGCAGAGACGTGGCGGATCGTCAGCCCCAGCATTTT	CATSRDVADRQPQHF
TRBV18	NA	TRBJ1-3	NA	TGTGCCAGCTCACCGCGCTTACAGGGAACTGGAAACACCATATATTTT	CASSPRLQGTGNTIYF
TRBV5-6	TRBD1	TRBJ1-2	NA	TGTGCCAGCACCCCTCCCGACAGGGCCGCCTATGGCTACACCTTC	CASTPPDRAAYGYTF
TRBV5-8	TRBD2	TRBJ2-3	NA	TGTGCCAGCAGCTTGGGACTAGCGGGGGGGCCATTAGATACGCAGTATTTT	CASSLGLAGGPLDTQYF
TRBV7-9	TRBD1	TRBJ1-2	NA	TGTGCCAGCAGCTTGGACCGACAGGGTCCAAACTATGGCTACACCTTC	CASSLDRQGPNYGYTF
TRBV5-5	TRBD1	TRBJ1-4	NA	TGTGCCAGCAGCCTGGACAGGGCTTCTGAAAAACTGTTTTTT	CASSLDRASEKLFF
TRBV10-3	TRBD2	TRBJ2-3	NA	TGTGCCATCAGGAGGACTAGCGGGAGTTACACAGATACGCAGTATTTT	CAIRRTSGSYTDTQYF
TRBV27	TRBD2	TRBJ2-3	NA	TGTGCCAGCGCCCCTCAAGTAGCGGGGACCTATGTTACGCAGTATTTT	CASAPQVAGTYVTQYF
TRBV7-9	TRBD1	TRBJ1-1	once	TGTGCCAGCAGCTTGTTGGCAGGGGGCACTGAAGCTTTCTTT	CASSLLAGGTEAFF
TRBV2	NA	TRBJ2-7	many	TGTGCCAGCAGTGGGGGGGAGACAAAGGTGTACGAGCAGTACTTC	CASSGGETKVYEQYF
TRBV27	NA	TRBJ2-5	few	TGTGCCAGCAGTTTACTAGAGGGAGAGACCCAGTACTTC	CASSLLEGETQYF
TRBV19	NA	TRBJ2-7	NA	TGTGCCAGTAGGAGTCCGGGTCTTCCGCGCGAGCAGTACTTC	CASRSPGLPREQYF
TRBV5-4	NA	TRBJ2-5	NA	TGTGCCAGCAGCTTGCGTGGGGGCGAAGAGACCCAGTACTTC	CASSLRGGEETQYF
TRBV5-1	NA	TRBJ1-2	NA	TGCGCCAGCAGCTTGAGGACAGACTATGGCTACACCTTC	CASSLRTDYGYTF
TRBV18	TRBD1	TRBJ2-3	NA	TGTGCCAGCTCAGCCAGACAGGGGACCACAGATACGCAGTATTTT	CASSARQGTTDTQYF
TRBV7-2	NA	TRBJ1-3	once	TGTGCCAGCAGCCCGTTTAGCTCTGGAAACACCATATATTTT	CASSPFSSGNTIYF
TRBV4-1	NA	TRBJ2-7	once	TGCGCCAGCAGCCAAAGTCGGTCTGCGACAAGTACCTACGAGCAGTACTTC	CASSQSRSATSTYEQYF
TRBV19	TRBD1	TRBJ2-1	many	TGTGCCAGTAGTATGGCACAGGGGAGTGAGCAGTTCTTC	CASSMAQGSEQFF
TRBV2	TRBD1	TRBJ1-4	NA	TGTGCCAGCAGTACTCGACAGGGTGACAATGAAAAACTGTTTTTT	CASSTRQGDNEKLFF
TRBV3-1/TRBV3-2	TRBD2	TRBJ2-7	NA	TGTGCCAGCAGCCGACTAGCGGGGGTCTCCTACGAGCAGTACTTC	CASSRLAGVSYEQYF
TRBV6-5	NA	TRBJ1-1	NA	TGTGCCACATGGGGACTTCCGGACACTGAAGCTTTCTTT	CATWGLPDTEAFF
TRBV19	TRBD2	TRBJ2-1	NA	TGTGCCAGTAGTATAGGGTCGGGAGCGGGGGGCCGTAATGAGCAGTTCTTC	CASSIGSGAGGRNEQFF
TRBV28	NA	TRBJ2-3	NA	TGTGCCAGCAGTTTAGGGGGCGAGGTTGGTACGCAGTATTTT	CASSLGGEVGTQYF
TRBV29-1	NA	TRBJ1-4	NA	TGCAGCGTTGGTTACAGGGACATTAATGAAAAACTGTTTTTT	CSVGYRDINEKLFF
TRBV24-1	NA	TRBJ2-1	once	TGTGCCACCAGTGACCGGGATTCCTACAATGAGCAGTTCTTC	CATSDRDSYNEQFF
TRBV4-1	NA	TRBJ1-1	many	TGCGCCAGCAGCCGGGGGCCGGCGGCGAACACTGAAGCTTTCTTT	CASSRGPAANTEAFF
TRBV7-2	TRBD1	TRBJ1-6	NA	TGTGCCAGCAGCTTTATCGGGACAGGGTCCCATGGGTCACCCCTCCACTTT	CASSFIGTGSHGSPLHF